This T cell receptor (beta chain) was sequenced during a study of blood T cell repertoires in COVID-19. In the study overall: There were acute and convalescent COVID-19 samples, and they came from the United States, Italy and Spain. Sample material is recorded as cDNA or gDNA derived from T cells, B-cell-depleted T cells, or PBMCs.

Per the germline V gene, CDR1 is SGHTA and CDR2 is FQGTGA. V gave up 0 bases and J gave up 9 bases; unmatched junction bases: 5. CDR3 length: 14 amino acids. Seattle's enrolled individuals joined amid active infection and were then monitored longitudinally. Per the original methods: Amplification of reference gene primers provided the estimated nucleated cell counts. The protocol was immunoSEQ multiplex PCR, while the TCRdb copy is restricted to in-frame clones and leaves out a portion. D and trimming were read from the DNA, whereas the V and J calls and clone size are those reported in that table. The sample holds under 250,000 clones, about 88% seen once.

The receptor was isolated from a man between 45 and 60 years old with COVID-19, enrolled during active disease. The chain couples TRBV7-3 to TRBJ2-1; the match to TRBD2 covers 7 bases. Sample: peripheral blood. CDR3 region: CASSLTGGPSEQFF. CDR3 nucleotide sequence: TGTGCCAGCAGCTTAACGGGAGGGCCTAGTGAGCAGTTCTTC.